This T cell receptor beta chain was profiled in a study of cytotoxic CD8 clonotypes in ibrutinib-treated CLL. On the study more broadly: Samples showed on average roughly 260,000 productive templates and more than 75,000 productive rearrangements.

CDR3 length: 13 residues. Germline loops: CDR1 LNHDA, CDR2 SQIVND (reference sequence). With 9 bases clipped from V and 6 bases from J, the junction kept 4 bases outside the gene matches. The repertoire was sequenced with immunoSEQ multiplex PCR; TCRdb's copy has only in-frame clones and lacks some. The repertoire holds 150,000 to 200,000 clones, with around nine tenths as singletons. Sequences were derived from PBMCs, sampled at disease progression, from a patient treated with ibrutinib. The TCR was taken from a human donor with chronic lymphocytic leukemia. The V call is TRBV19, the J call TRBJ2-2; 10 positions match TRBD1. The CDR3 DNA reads TGTGCCAGCGGACAGGGGGTGGCCGGGGAGCTGTTTTTT. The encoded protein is CASGQGVAGELFF.